These 28 T cell receptor beta chains originate from one sample sequenced in a study of memory CD4+ T cells and cytomegalovirus serostatus (dated by TCRdb to 2018 to 2020). A FACSAria II was used to sort memory CD4+ T cells, defined as single viable CD3+CD4+CD8-CD45RO+ cells. Library creation used the immunoSEQ multiplex PCR assay. TCRdb took this table from immuneACCESS and kept in-frame rearrangements with V and J called. Such tables lack part of the clones; where checked against another copy, unresolved V genes explain under half of the gap, and the rest is unexplained. The sample has approximately 40,000 clones on record, 60% to 85% of them singletons. The ten largest account for under 8% of the sample. The sequenced sample consisted of memory CD4+ T cells from blood. The receptors stem from an adult in good health and CMV-seronegative.

This clone has a single count. The chain employs TRBV10-3 and TRBJ2-3; D is perhaps TRBD2 (6 bases). The CDR3 totals 13 residues. Germline CDR1 reads ENHRY; CDR2 reads SYGVKD. V was cut by 10 bases and J by 2 bases, with 13 bases left in between. CDR3 nucleotides: TGTGCCAGCCTAGCGACTGTCACAGATACGCAGTATTTT. Its translation is CASLATVTDTQYF.

The genes are TRBV7-9 and TRBJ2-7; D not resolved. CDR3 length equals 17 residues. Deletions cut 4 bases from V and 2 bases from J, with 21 bases between. Germline CDR1 SEHNR, CDR2 FQNEAQ (reference sequence). The CDR3 reads CASSSPGLGRHPYEQYF. The CDR3, as DNA: TGTGCCAGCAGCTCCCCTGGTTTAGGGCGACATCCCTACGAGCAGTACTTC.

The chain joins TRBV19 to TRBJ1-5, with 8 bases aligning to TRBD1. Germline V gives CDR1 LNHDA, CDR2 SQIVND (reference sequence). V shed 5 bases and J 8 bases; nucleotides not matched to a gene: 14. The CDR3 covers 16 residues. The CDR3 sequence: CASSLSGGRDTEPQHF. In nucleotides, the CDR3 is TGTGCCAGTAGTCTTTCAGGGGGCCGGGACACTGAGCCCCAGCATTTT.

This clone occurred a few times. The CDR3 nucleotides are TGTGCCAGCAGTGAAGGGAAGACTTGGACAGATACGCAGTATTTT. Residues: CASSEGKTWTDTQYF. This chain uses TRBV6-1 with TRBJ2-3; D uncertain. Germline values: CDR1 MNHNS, CDR2 SASEGT. The CDR3 has 15 amino acids. Trimming removed 1 base from V and 3 bases from J, with 11 bases in between.

This chain joins TRBV6-5 and TRBJ2-3; no clear D gene. V was cut by 7 bases and J by 0 bases, with 11 bases left in between. Germline lookup yields CDR1 MNHEY and CDR2 SVGAGI. The CDR3 runs 14 residues. This CDR3 is CASKAPLSTDTQYF. The CDR3 coding sequence is TGTGCCAGCAAAGCCCCCCTTAGCACAGATACGCAGTATTTT.

This chain uses TRBV11-3 with TRBJ2-3, with D tentatively TRBD2 (6 bases). The V gene's germline CDR1 is SGHNT and CDR2 YENEEA. CDR3 size: 14 residues. V shed 5 bases and J shed 4 bases, with 13 bases lying between them. The CDR3 spells CASSPSRGSDTQYF. The CDR3, as DNA: TGTGCCAGCAGCCCCAGCCGGGGGTCAGATACGCAGTATTTT.

The chain has TRBV11-3 and TRBJ2-2, with D unclear. Germline V gene sequence: CDR1 SGHNT, CDR2 YENEEA. Trimming pared 4 bases from V and 4 bases from J, leaving 7 bases between. The CDR3 spans 13 residues. CDR3 sequence: CASSSITTGELFF. The CDR3 DNA reads TGTGCCAGCAGCTCCATAACCACCGGGGAGCTGTTTTTT.

The J gene is TRBJ2-7, the V gene TRBV9; 13 positions agree with TRBD2. With 3 bases clipped from V and 3 bases from J, the junction kept 6 bases outside the gene matches. The V gene's germline CDR1 is SGDLS and CDR2 YYNGEE. The CDR3 runs to 16 residues. DNA for the CDR3: TGTGCCAGCAGCGAGGGACTAGCGGGATTCGGCTACGAGCAGTACTTC. Its translation: CASSEGLAGFGYEQYF.

J is TRBJ1-2 and V is TRBV6-1, with D maybe TRBD1 (6 bases). The CDR3 spans 14 residues. Germline V CDR1 and CDR2: MNHNS, SASEGT. With 6 bases removed from V and 0 bases from J, the gap between germline ends came to 11 bases. The CDR3: CASSDRPANYGYTF. The CDR3, as DNA: TGTGCCAGCAGCGACAGGCCAGCTAACTATGGCTACACCTTC.

The chain joins TRBV4-1 to TRBJ2-3; 8 nucleotides match TRBD2. J lost 3 bases, V lost 1 base, and 3 bases had no gene match. CDR1 and CDR2 (germline): MGHRA, YSYEKL. The length of the CDR3 is 15 residues. In DNA form, the CDR3 reads TGCGCCAGCAGCCAAGGCGGGAGGAGGACAGATACGCAGTATTTT. This codes for CASSQGGRRTDTQYF.

The DNA for the CDR3 is TGCGCCAGCAGCCCGGGACAGGGGGCGGTGAACATTCAGTACTTC. Its protein product is CASSPGQGAVNIQYF. The V and J genes are TRBV4-1 and TRBJ2-4, with 12 bases fitting TRBD1. The length of the CDR3 is 15 residues. V lost 4 bases to trimming and J lost 7 bases; unmatched junction nucleotides: 5. Germline V CDR1 and CDR2: MGHRA, YSYEKL.

A few counts support this clone. The rearrangement uses TRBV5-4 and TRBJ2-7; 11 bases fit TRBD1. Per germline, CDR1 SGHNT and CDR2 YYREEE (reference sequence). The CDR3 runs 16 residues. V dropped 4 bases and J dropped 6; count of bases not matched to a gene: 12. CDR3 sequence (DNA): TGTGCCAGCAGCGCACCCGGGACAGGGGGACGGGGCGAGCAGTACTTC. Translation: CASSAPGTGGRGEQYF.

The count of this clone is one. The chain couples TRBV4-3 to TRBJ1-1, with a possible D match to TRBD1 (6 bases). V dropped 3 bases and J dropped 3 bases, with 20 bases sitting between them. Germline V gene data show CDR1 as LGHNA and CDR2 as YSLEER. The CDR3 runs 17 residues. The CDR3 sequence is CASSQETGGWGDTEAFF. In DNA, the CDR3 is TGCGCCAGCAGCCAGGAGACCGGGGGCTGGGGGGACACTGAAGCTTTCTTT.

This clone is medium-sized within its sample. The V gene is TRBV4-1, the J gene TRBJ2-5; tentative D call: TRBD2 (6 bases). Germline assignment: CDR1 MGHRA and CDR2 YSYEKL. V lost 3 bases, J lost 5 bases, and 7 bases lay in between. The CDR3 covers 12 residues. The CDR3 sequence is CASSHGGETQYF. In DNA, the CDR3 is TGCGCCAGCAGCCATGGAGGGGAGACCCAGTACTTC.

This clone was counted between two and nine times. The sample contains more than one DNA sequence encoding this CDR3. This chain uses TRBV29-1 with TRBJ2-7; 9 nucleotides match TRBD1. J lost 3 bases, V lost 6 bases, and 6 bases had no gene match. CDR3 length: 13 amino acids. Germline CDR1 is SQVTM and CDR2 is ANQGSEA. The CDR3 spells CSVRTGGFYEQYF. DNA for the CDR3: TGCAGCGTACGAACAGGGGGCTTCTACGAGCAGTACTTC.

The rearrangement uses TRBV29-1 and TRBJ1-2; 8 nucleotides agree with TRBD1. The CDR3 sequence is 15 residues long. V shed 1 base, J shed 8 bases, and the junction held 12 bases outside the gene matches. Germline lookup yields CDR1 SQVTM and CDR2 ANQGSEA. The CDR3 protein is CSVEVRHRGCGGYTF. The CDR3 nucleotides are TGCAGCGTTGAAGTTAGGCACAGGGGGTGCGGAGGCTACACCTTC.

This chain uses TRBV6-1 with TRBJ2-7; 7 bases agree with TRBD1. Germline V gene lookup returns CDR1 MNHNS and CDR2 SASEGT. V was pared by 6 bases and J by 5 bases, with 4 bases of the junction left unmatched. CDR3 length equals 12 residues. CDR3 residues: CASSLTGDEQYF. CDR3 sequence (DNA): TGTGCCAGCAGCCTTACAGGGGACGAGCAGTACTTC.

The gene calls are TRBV28 and TRBJ1-5; 9 bases match TRBD1. The CDR3 length is 16 residues. J gave up 7 bases and V 5 bases, and 12 bases lay outside the gene matches. From germline, CDR1 is MDHEN and CDR2 SYDVKM. The CDR3 DNA is TGTGCCAGCAGTACCGAGACAGGGGGGAGGTGGCAGCCCCAGCATTTT. Its protein is CASSTETGGRWQPQHF.

The chain joins TRBV27 to TRBJ2-7, with D maybe TRBD1 (6 bases). V lost 3 bases and J 6 bases, leaving 15 bases between the germline ends. CDR1 is MNHEY, CDR2 SMNVEV, per germline (reference sequence). This CDR3 is built from 14 residues. The CDR3 sequence is CASSLGTRGFEQYF. The DNA of the CDR3 is TGTGCCAGCAGTTTGGGGACGAGGGGGTTCGAGCAGTACTTC.

The chain combines TRBV9 with TRBJ2-7; tentative D call: TRBD2 (6 bases). Germline V CDR1 and CDR2: SGDLS, YYNGEE. The CDR3 covers 15 residues. Trimming stripped 0 bases from V and 3 bases from J, with 13 bases between. The CDR3 spells CASSVGDGEDYEQYF. For the CDR3, the DNA is TGTGCCAGCAGCGTAGGAGACGGGGAGGACTACGAGCAGTACTTC.

The CDR3 sequence is CASRAGTDYGYTF. The DNA for the CDR3 is TGTGCCAGCAGAGCCGGGACAGATTATGGCTACACCTTC. The chain carries TRBV2 and TRBJ1-2; TRBD1 matches at 7 bases. CDR1 and CDR2 from the germline V gene are SNHLY and FYNNEI. The ends lost 6 bases at V and 5 bases at J; junction bases unmatched: 6. The CDR3 contains 13 residues.

This clone was found a few times. V and J are TRBV7-2 and TRBJ2-7; a possible D gene is TRBD1 (6 bases). V was cut by 6 bases and J by 2 bases, with 17 bases left in between. Germline V gene sequence: CDR1 SGHTA, CDR2 FQGNSA. This CDR3 contains 15 residues. CDR3 coding DNA: TGTGCCAGCAGACGTACAGGGCAGATGACCTACGAGCAGTACTTC. Protein product: CASRRTGQMTYEQYF.

The chain has TRBV6-5 and TRBJ2-3; no clear D gene. Germline-derived CDR1 and CDR2 are MNHEY and SVGAGI. Trimming took off 1 base at V and 1 base at J, with 12 bases between the two ends. The CDR3 runs to 16 residues. The chain's CDR3 is CASSYYGDVGTDTQYF. CDR3 bases: TGTGCCAGCAGTTACTATGGGGATGTCGGCACAGATACGCAGTATTTT.

The J gene is TRBJ2-7, the V gene TRBV27; a possible D gene is TRBD2 (6 bases). Germline-derived CDR1 and CDR2 are MNHEY and SMNVEV (reference sequence). CDR3 length: 13 residues. With 6 bases removed from V and 4 bases from J, the gap between germline ends came to 13 bases. The CDR3 protein is CASRPSVGYEQYF. CDR3 nucleotide sequence: TGTGCCAGCAGACCTAGCGTTGGATACGAGCAGTACTTC.

J is TRBJ1-1 and V is TRBV7-8; D is perhaps TRBD1 (5 bases). CDR1 SGHVS and CDR2 FQNEAQ come from the germline V gene. CDR3 length equals 13 residues. V lost 3 bases to trimming and J lost 5 bases, with 10 bases between them. The CDR3 coding sequence is TGTGCCAGCAGCTTCGGGACCGGGACTGAAGCTTTCTTT. This sequence encodes CASSFGTGTEAFF.

This sequence joins TRBV18 and TRBJ1-1; D unclear. CDR1 KGHSH and CDR2 LQKENI come from the germline V gene. This CDR3 comprises 15 residues. Trimming removed 3 bases from V and 4 bases from J, with 15 bases in between. The CDR3 bases are TGTGCCAGCTCACCGGTCCAGGCGCCGTCCACTGAAGCTTTCTTT. Its protein is CASSPVQAPSTEAFF.

The chain recombines TRBV5-1 with TRBJ1-4, with 7 positions matching TRBD1. Germline V gene sequence: CDR1 SGHRS, CDR2 YFSETQ. The J segment lost 6 bases and the V segment lost 5 bases, leaving 10 bases of the junction unmatched. There are 15 residues in the CDR3. The CDR3 region is CASSWAGTVDEKLFF. CDR3 bases: TGCGCCAGCAGTTGGGCCGGGACAGTAGATGAAAAACTGTTTTTT.

J is TRBJ2-7 and V is TRBV5-1, with 10 bases lining up with TRBD2. V lost 4 bases to trimming and J lost 2 bases; unmatched junction nucleotides: 3. Germline V gives CDR1 SGHRS, CDR2 YFSETQ. CDR3 length equals 14 residues. The CDR3: CASSLTSGTYEQYF. CDR3 DNA sequence: TGCGCCAGCAGCCTAACTAGCGGGACCTACGAGCAGTACTTC.